The 28 T cell receptor beta chains reported below all come from one sample, sequenced in a study of neurological immune-mediated disorders. TCRdb redid the calling of the 5' RACE reads with MiXCR, one entry per CDR3 protein. Among about 89,000 distinct CDR3 sequences listed, around 2.6% were seen once. The sequencing input was PBMCs. These receptors came from a woman aged 25-40 years with multiple sclerosis.

This clonotype occurred many times. The chain employs TRBV20-1 and TRBJ1-1, with D hard to call. This CDR3 has 12 residues. The V end was cut by 7 bases, the J end by 1 base, with 10 bases between. In germline, CDR1 is DFQATT, CDR2 SNEGSKA (reference sequence). The chain's CDR3 is CSVGVQNTEAFF. The CDR3 coding sequence is TGCAGTGTCGGTGTCCAGAACACTGAAGCTTTCTTT.

This clonotype has more than one count but fewer than ten. This may come from a read error, since a much larger clone is one base off. This chain uses TRBV6-1 with TRBJ2-2, with D possibly TRBD1 on 6 matching bases. Deletions cut 9 bases from V and 3 bases from J, with 14 bases between. The CDR3 is 14 residues long. Germline V gene data show CDR1 as MNHNS and CDR2 as SASEGT. The CDR3 reads CARTETGDTGELFF. The CDR3 DNA follows: TGTGCCAGAACCGAGACAGGAGACACCGGGGAGCTGTTTTTT.

The table lists this clonotype with many counts. This chain links TRBV7-9 with TRBJ2-1; 7 nucleotides line up with TRBD2. The germline gives CDR1 SEHNR, CDR2 FQNEAQ (reference sequence). This CDR3 spans 15 amino acids. The ends lost 7 bases at V and 10 bases at J; junction bases unmatched: 16. CDR3 nucleotides: TGTGCCAGCACCCATCTTGGACTAGGGGTTGTGGAGCAGTTCTTC. Its protein product is CASTHLGLGVVEQFF.

This clonotype was seen repeatedly, ten times or more. This rearrangement joins TRBV29-1 to TRBJ2-1, with 11 positions matching TRBD2. The CDR3 has 13 amino acids. Germline V gives CDR1 SQVTM, CDR2 ANQGSEA. With V trimmed by 7 bases and J by 5 bases, 4 bases remained unmatched. CDR3 residues: CSAGLAAHNEQFF. In DNA form, the CDR3 reads TGCAGCGCGGGACTAGCGGCCCACAATGAGCAGTTCTTC.

With respect to this clonotype: One end of the junction fails to match germline, which may point to a read error. The chain links TRBV28 to TRBJ1-6; no clear D gene. CDR3 length equals 14 residues. Germline V gene sequence: CDR1 MDHEN, CDR2 SYDVKM. The CDR3 loop is CASNNVTYHSPLHF. CDR3 DNA: TGTGCCAGCAACAACGTCACCTATCATTCACCCCTCCACTTT.

V gene TRBV20-1 combines with J gene TRBJ1-5; D not certain. CDR1 is DFQATT, CDR2 SNEGSKA, per germline (reference sequence). V lost 7 bases and J 0 bases, leaving 13 bases between the germline ends. The CDR3 consists of 14 residues. The CDR3 DNA sequence: TGCAGTGTGATTCCCGGTCGTAGCAATCAGCCCCAGCATTTT. Translated: CSVIPGRSNQPQHF.

There are many counts of this clonotype. This chain uses TRBV5-1 with TRBJ2-7; TRBD2 matches 10 bases. V lost 5 bases, J lost 7 bases, and 6 bases stayed unmatched. Germline V gives CDR1 SGHRS, CDR2 YFSETQ. The CDR3 is made up of 13 amino acids. CDR3 nucleotide sequence: TGCGCCAGCAGGACTAGCGGGCTTCAAGAGCAGTACTTC. Encoded protein: CASRTSGLQEQYF.

This rearrangement joins TRBV30 to TRBJ2-2, with D perhaps matching TRBD1 or TRBD2 (5 bases each). The CDR3 is made up of 12 amino acids. The germline V and J ends were trimmed by 5 bases and 6 bases, with 10 bases remaining between them. Germline values: CDR1 GTSNPN, CDR2 SVGIG (reference sequence). The CDR3 sequence is CAWAVGAGELFF. CDR3 nucleotides: TGTGCCTGGGCCGTGGGGGCCGGGGAGCTGTTTTTT. Using reference TRBV30 and TRBJ2-2 for the parts outside the CDR3, the full variable domain is SQTIHQWPATLVQPVGSPLSLECTVEGTSNPNLYWYRQAAGRGLQLLFYSVGIGQISSEVPQNLSASRPQDRQFILSSKKLLLSDSGFYLCAWAVGAGELFFGEGSRLTVL.

This clonotype was seen many times. The V gene is TRBV5-1, the J gene TRBJ2-1; TRBD1 agrees at 9 bases. Germline V lookup: CDR1 SGHRS, CDR2 YFSETQ. CDR3 length: 15 residues. V was clipped by 6 bases and J by 3 bases; unmatched bases: 7. As DNA, the CDR3 is TGCGCCAGCAAGGGGGGACAGGGTAACTACAATGAGCAGTTCTTC. Its translation: CASKGGQGNYNEQFF. Using reference TRBV5-1 and TRBJ2-1 for the parts outside the CDR3, the full variable domain is KAGVTQTPRYLIKTRGQQVTLSCSPISGHRSVSWYQQTPGQGLQFLFEYFSETQRNKGNFPGRFSGRQFSNSRSEMNVSTLELGDSALYLCASKGGQGNYNEQFFGPGTRLTVL.

This clonotype was found many times. This rearrangement joins TRBV4-3 to TRBJ2-1; D perhaps matches TRBD1 (6 bases). This CDR3 is 17 amino acids long. V lost 0 bases, J lost 4 bases, and 16 bases lay in between. The germline gives CDR1 LGHNA, CDR2 YSLEER. This chain's CDR3 is CASSQELRQARYNEQFF. Here the CDR3 DNA reads TGCGCCAGCAGCCAAGAGTTGAGACAGGCGAGATACAATGAGCAGTTCTTC.

This clonotype was found many times. V and J are TRBV7-2 and TRBJ2-3; maybe TRBD1 (7 bases). Germline V gives CDR1 SGHTA, CDR2 FQGNSA. The CDR3 runs to 17 residues. Trimming stripped 0 bases from V and 0 bases from J, with 13 bases between. The CDR3 coding sequence is TGTGCCAGCAGCTTAGCGGGCGGGACAGACAGCACAGATACGCAGTATTTT. Translation gives CASSLAGGTDSTDTQYF.

In this sample, this clonotype turned up many times. The gene calls are TRBV12-3 or TRBV12-4 and TRBJ2-3; D gene unclear. This CDR3 comprises 13 residues. V dropped 7 bases and J dropped 1 base, with 9 bases sitting between them. Here the CDR3 DNA reads TGTGCCAGCATGGGTACACGCACAGATACGCAGTATTTT. Translating gives CASMGTRTDTQYF.

This clonotype was detected many times. The chain couples TRBV29-1 to TRBJ2-3; no reliable D call. V was shortened by 4 bases and J by 5 bases, with 10 bases between the two germline ends. The CDR3 spans 12 residues. CDR1 and CDR2 (germline): SQVTM, ANQGSEA. CDR3 residues: CSVVSRGDTQYF. For the CDR3, the DNA is TGCAGCGTTGTCAGCCGAGGAGATACGCAGTATTTT.

This clonotype came up many times. V is TRBV12-3 or TRBV12-4 and J is TRBJ1-4, with a tentative D call TRBD1 (6 bases). The CDR3 length is 14 residues. V lost 3 bases and J 3 bases, leaving 8 bases between the germline ends. The CDR3 loop reads CASSLGGSNEKLFF. The CDR3 nucleotides are TGTGCCAGCAGTTTGGGGGGCTCTAATGAAAAACTGTTTTTT.

This clonotype was recorded many times. The rearrangement links TRBV28 to TRBJ2-5; the D is unclear. Germline V gives CDR1 MDHEN, CDR2 SYDVKM. The ends were cut back, 10 bases at V and 3 bases at J, with 18 bases in the middle. The CDR3 contains 14 residues. As DNA, the CDR3 is TGTGCCACCTTGCCATCCGGAGTTGAAGAGACCCAGTACTTC. This translates into CATLPSGVEETQYF.

This clonotype was found many times. The chain has TRBV12-3 or TRBV12-4 and TRBJ2-7; D unresolved. There are 15 residues in the CDR3. The V gene lost 6 bases and the J gene lost 2 bases, with 17 bases spanning the gap. The chain's CDR3 is CASRPGPIETYEQYF. The CDR3 nucleotides read TGTGCCAGCAGACCCGGCCCGATAGAAACCTACGAGCAGTACTTC.

This clonotype showed up many times. The gene calls are TRBV30 and TRBJ1-1, with a possible D match to TRBD1 (5 bases). There are 12 residues in the CDR3. V lost 3 bases and J lost 2, with 7 bases in between. In germline, CDR1 is GTSNPN, CDR2 SVGIG (reference sequence). CDR3 loop: CAWRGLNTEAFF. CDR3 nucleotide sequence: TGTGCCTGGAGGGGACTAAACACTGAAGCTTTCTTT.

The sample holds many counts of this clonotype. The chain links TRBV5-5 to TRBJ2-1; TRBD1 aligns across 9 bases. The germline gives CDR1 SGHKS, CDR2 YYEKEE (reference sequence). Trimming took 4 bases from V and 5 from J; bases not matched to a gene: 7. The CDR3 totals 15 residues. The CDR3 bases are TGTGCCAGCAGCGGGTTCCGGGACAGGGACAATGAGCAGTTCTTC. This gives the protein CASSGFRDRDNEQFF.

This clonotype was observed at least ten times. V is TRBV20-1 and J is TRBJ1-6, with D perhaps matching TRBD1 (5 bases). CDR1 DFQATT and CDR2 SNEGSKA come from the germline V gene (reference sequence). This CDR3 contains 12 residues. Trimming removed 6 bases from V and 9 bases from J, with 12 bases in between. The CDR3 sequence: CSASGFGSPLHF. The CDR3 nucleotides read TGCAGTGCCTCAGGGTTTGGTTCACCCCTCCACTTT.

This clonotype was observed many times. Written as DNA, the CDR3 is TGTGCCAGCAGCAACGGGCGTAGGAGCTCCTACAATGAGCAGTTCTTC. It translates to CASSNGRRSSYNEQFF. This sequence joins TRBV7-9 and TRBJ2-1; D remains ambiguous. The V end was cut by 5 bases, the J end by 0 bases, with 14 bases between. Germline V CDR1 and CDR2: SEHNR, FQNEAQ (reference sequence). The CDR3 is 16 residues long.

This clonotype was seen at least ten times. V usage is TRBV11-2 and J usage is TRBJ2-1; no clear D. Trimming took 2 bases from V and 0 from J, leaving 8 bases between them. The germline V gene encodes CDR1 SGHAT and CDR2 FQNNGV. The length of the CDR3 is 15 residues. CDR3 region: CASSLSEYSYNEQFF. Here the CDR3 DNA reads TGTGCCAGCAGCTTAAGTGAGTACTCCTACAATGAGCAGTTCTTC.

This clonotype was counted ten times or more. DNA for the CDR3: TGCGCCAGCAGCCAAGATACGGGGATGAACTATGGCTACACCTTC. Its protein product is CASSQDTGMNYGYTF. V is TRBV4-1 and J is TRBJ1-2; no reliable D call. V was trimmed by 0 bases and J by 2 bases, leaving 10 bases between them. CDR1 is MGHRA and CDR2 is YSYEKL in the germline V gene. This CDR3 has 15 residues.

This clonotype was found many times. The CDR3 sequence: CASSLVVGYSNQPQHF. The CDR3 coding sequence is TGTGCCAGCAGCTTGGTGGTGGGGTATAGCAATCAGCCCCAGCATTTT. V gene TRBV5-5 combines with J gene TRBJ1-5; D gene uncertain. Germline V gene lookup returns CDR1 SGHKS and CDR2 YYEKEE (reference sequence). Trimming removed 0 bases at V and 0 bases at J, with 10 bases between. The CDR3 length is 16 residues.

This clonotype was found many times. The V gene is TRBV7-3, the J gene TRBJ1-1; D gene uncertain. The V gene's germline CDR1 is SGHTA and CDR2 FQGTGA. V lost 4 bases and J lost 2, with 11 bases in between. The CDR3 runs to 14 residues. The DNA for the CDR3 is TGTGCCAGCAGCTCCTCCCTGGTCAACACTGAAGCTTTCTTT. Amino acid sequence: CASSSSLVNTEAFF. The full variable domain, its missing parts supplied by reference TRBV7-3 and TRBJ1-1, is GAGVSQTPSNKVTEKGKYVELRCDPISGHTALYWYRQSLGQGPEFLIYFQGTGAADDSGLPNDRFFAVRPEGSVSTLKIQRTERGDSAVYLCASSSSLVNTEAFFGQGTRLTVV.

This clonotype was detected many times. CDR3 protein: CATSPPDSGGANVLTF. The CDR3 DNA sequence: TGCGCCACCTCTCCCCCTGATAGTGGCGGGGCCAACGTCCTGACTTTC. The chain uses TRBV5-1 and TRBJ2-6; D is ambiguous. V was shortened by 9 bases and J by 4 bases, with 20 bases between the two germline ends. CDR3 length: 16 amino acids. Germline CDR1 is SGHRS and CDR2 is YFSETQ.

In this sample, this clonotype turned up a few times. The rearrangement uses TRBV30 and TRBJ1-1; D perhaps matches TRBD1 (5 bases). This CDR3 has 13 residues. Per germline, CDR1 GTSNPN and CDR2 SVGIG (reference sequence). V lost 3 bases, J lost 1 base, and 9 bases lay in between. For the CDR3, the DNA is TGTGCCTGGAGATTACAGGCGAACACTGAAGCTTTCTTT. It codes for CAWRLQANTEAFF.

At least ten counts were recorded for this clonotype. The chain joins TRBV4-3 to TRBJ2-1; 10 nucleotides match TRBD2. The CDR3 sequence is 14 residues long. From germline, CDR1 is LGHNA and CDR2 YSLEER. J lost 8 bases, V lost 3 bases, and 4 bases had no gene match. The CDR3 sequence: CASSHASGRDEQFF. Here the CDR3 DNA reads TGCGCCAGCAGCCATGCTAGCGGGAGAGATGAGCAGTTCTTC.

This clonotype was recorded many times. In DNA, the CDR3 is TGTGCCAGCAGCTCAGGGATGGAAGAGACCCAGTACTTC. This encodes CASSSGMEETQYF. The gene calls are TRBV7-2 and TRBJ2-5; TRBD1 is a possible D gene (5 bases). The germline CDR1 and CDR2 sequences are SGHTA and FQGNSA. This CDR3 has 13 amino acids. V was shortened by 4 bases and J by 3 bases, with 9 bases between the two germline ends.